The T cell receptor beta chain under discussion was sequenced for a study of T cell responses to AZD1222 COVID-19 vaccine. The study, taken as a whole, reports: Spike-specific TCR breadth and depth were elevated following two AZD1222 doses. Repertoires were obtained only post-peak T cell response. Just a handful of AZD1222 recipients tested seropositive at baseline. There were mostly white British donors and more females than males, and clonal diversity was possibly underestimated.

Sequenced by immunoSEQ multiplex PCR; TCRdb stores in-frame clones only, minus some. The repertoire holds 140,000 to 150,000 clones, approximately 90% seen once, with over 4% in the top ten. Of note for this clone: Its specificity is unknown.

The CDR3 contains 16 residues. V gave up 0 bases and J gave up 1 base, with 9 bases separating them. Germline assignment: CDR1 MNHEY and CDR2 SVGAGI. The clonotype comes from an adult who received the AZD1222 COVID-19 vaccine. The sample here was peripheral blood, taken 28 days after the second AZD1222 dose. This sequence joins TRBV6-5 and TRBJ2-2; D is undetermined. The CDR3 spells CASSYSSELNTGELFF. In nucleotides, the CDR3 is TGTGCCAGCAGTTACTCGAGTGAGCTGAACACCGGGGAGCTGTTTTTT.